This T cell receptor (beta chain) was documented in a study of blood T cells in healthy people across ages. Regarding the study as a whole: The study could not conclusively compare naive and antigen-experienced cells, given its unsorted PBMCs. Significant beta diversity loss was already apparent by age approximately 38, declining roughly linearly.

A sample-barcoded 5' primer and a J-beta primer mix were used in a second PCR of roughly 6 to 11 cycles. TCRdb itself ran the 5' RACE reads through MiXCR, one entry per CDR3 protein. This table holds about 780,000 distinct CDR3 sequences, around 62% found once. The CDR3 consists of 13 residues. From germline, CDR1 is DFQATT and CDR2 SNEGSKA (reference sequence). Trimming removed 5 bases from V and 7 bases from J; junction bases left unmatched: 7. The sample holds a few counts of this clonotype. Antigen unknown. Sequenced sample: blood. The J gene is TRBJ2-1, the V gene TRBV20-1; 8 bases match TRBD1. The receptor's source is a man aged 25 to 45 in good health. CDR3 residues: CSARRQGANEQFF. The CDR3 DNA reads TGCAGTGCTCGGCGCCAGGGGGCAAATGAGCAGTTCTTC.